This T cell receptor beta chain was identified in a study of blood T cell repertoires in COVID-19. TCRdb keeps only in-frame clones here, not all; method: immunoSEQ multiplex PCR. The sample carries 200,000 to 300,000 clones, 75% to 90% recorded once. The sequence was obtained from a man younger than 40 with active or convalescent COVID-19. The sample consisted of peripheral blood.

CDR3 bases: TGCGCCAGCAGCTCTACGGTACAGGGGGATAATTCACCCCTCCACTTT. Residues: CASSSTVQGDNSPLHF. This chain connects TRBV5-1 to TRBJ1-6; 8 positions match TRBD1. CDR1 SGHRS and CDR2 YFSETQ come from the germline V gene. J gave up 5 bases and V 3 bases, and 7 bases lay outside the gene matches. This CDR3 spans 16 amino acids.